What follows are 10 T cell receptor beta chains derived from one specimen sequenced in a study of neoadjuvant anti-PD-1 for oral cavity cancer. Libraries were prepared by immunoSEQ multiplex PCR; TCRdb keeps only in-frame clonotypes and omits some of them. This sample has some 16,000 clones, with 66% found just once. The material sequenced was PBMCs, taken before nivolumab (anti-PD-1) treatment. These receptors originate from a person aged 35-80 years with oral cavity squamous cell carcinoma.

The V call is TRBV20-1, the J call TRBJ2-5; D not resolved. Germline assignment: CDR1 DFQATT and CDR2 SNEGSKA (reference sequence). Trimming stripped 0 bases from V and 5 bases from J, with 4 bases between. CDR3 length equals 11 residues. CDR3 residues: CSARDGETQYF. CDR3 coding DNA: TGCAGTGCTAGAGATGGGGAGACCCAGTACTTC.

V gene TRBV5-1 combines with J gene TRBJ2-7, with 12 bases identical to TRBD2. Germline V gives CDR1 SGHRS, CDR2 YFSETQ. The CDR3 is 14 residues long. V shed 4 bases, J shed 2 bases, and the junction held 1 base outside the gene matches. For the CDR3, the DNA is TGCGCCAGCAGCCTAGCGGGAGGGCCCTACGAGCAGTACTTC. Protein product: CASSLAGGPYEQYF.

This chain connects TRBV10-2 to TRBJ2-1; perhaps D is TRBD1 or TRBD2 (5 bases each). CDR1 and CDR2 from the germline V gene are WSHSY and SAAADI. This CDR3 is built from 16 residues. The V gene lost 0 bases and the J gene lost 5 bases, with 14 bases spanning the gap. The CDR3 DNA reads as TGCGCCAGCAGTGAGTCGTTCGGGGCGATAAACAATGAGCAGTTCTTC. Protein product: CASSESFGAINNEQFF.

CDR3 DNA: TGTGCCAGCAGCGCCACGGGGGGGAGTAGGCAGCCCCAGCATTTT. Translation: CASSATGGSRQPQHF. This chain links TRBV2 with TRBJ1-5; TRBD1 might be the D (5 bases). V shed 6 bases and J shed 7 bases, with 19 bases lying between them. CDR3 length: 15 amino acids. CDR1 and CDR2 from the germline V gene are SNHLY and FYNNEI. The full variable domain, with the rest looked up from reference TRBV2 and TRBJ1-5, is EPEVTQTPSHQVTQMGQEVILRCVPISNHLYFYWYRQILGQKVEFLVSFYNNEISEKSEIFDDQFSVERPDGSNFTLKIRSTKLEDSAMYFCASSATGGSRQPQHFGDGTRLSIL.

This chain links TRBV29-1 with TRBJ2-3; D might be TRBD2 (5 bases). This CDR3 comprises 18 residues. Trimming cost V 2 bases and J 4 bases, with 25 bases left between them. Germline V gene lookup returns CDR1 SQVTM and CDR2 ANQGSEA. The CDR3 region is CSVESLGKAAQEADTQYF. The CDR3 bases are TGCAGCGTTGAATCCCTTGGGAAAGCGGCCCAAGAGGCAGATACGCAGTATTTT.

J is TRBJ1-1 and V is TRBV2, with 7 bases identical to TRBD1. Trimming at V came to 6 bases and at J to 5 bases, leaving 6 bases not matched to a gene. Germline CDR1 reads SNHLY; CDR2 reads FYNNEI. The CDR3 totals 13 residues. CDR3 protein: CASSGQVGTEAFF. CDR3 bases: TGTGCCAGCAGCGGACAGGTAGGAACTGAAGCTTTCTTT. Looking up the rest from reference TRBV2 and TRBJ1-1 gives the full variable domain: EPEVTQTPSHQVTQMGQEVILRCVPISNHLYFYWYRQILGQKVEFLVSFYNNEISEKSEIFDDQFSVERPDGSNFTLKIRSTKLEDSAMYFCASSGQVGTEAFFGQGTRLTVV.

This clone was found a few times. The chain is built from TRBV6-1 and TRBJ2-1, with 8 bases identical to TRBD2. The CDR3 sequence is 14 residues long. Per the germline V gene, CDR1 is MNHNS and CDR2 is SASEGT. V shed 6 bases, J shed 3 bases, and the junction held 4 bases outside the gene matches. The CDR3 DNA reads as TGTGCCAGCAGCACTAGCGGAGTCTACAATGAGCAGTTCTTC. It encodes CASSTSGVYNEQFF.

The genes are TRBV6-1 and TRBJ1-2; D gene ambiguous. This CDR3 is 13 amino acids long. CDR1 and CDR2 from the germline V gene are MNHNS and SASEGT. The ends were cut back, 2 bases at V and 4 bases at J, with 8 bases in the middle. CDR3: CASSENGAYGYTF. CDR3 DNA sequence: TGTGCCAGCAGTGAAAACGGAGCCTATGGCTACACCTTC.

The genes are TRBV19 and TRBJ1-1, with TRBD1 matching over 10 bases. After removal of 4 bases from V and 0 bases from J, the junction contained 8 bases not matched to a gene. The CDR3 consists of 17 residues. Per germline, CDR1 LNHDA and CDR2 SQIVND (reference sequence). In DNA form, the CDR3 reads TGTGCCAGTAGTACCGGGACAGGGGATGCCATGAACACTGAAGCTTTCTTT. It translates to CASSTGTGDAMNTEAFF.

The table lists this clone with a few counts. This chain links TRBV25-1 with TRBJ1-5; D is unresolved. This CDR3 spans 14 amino acids. The germline V gene encodes CDR1 MGHDK and CDR2 SYGVNS. V was pared by 4 bases and J by 4 bases, with 11 bases between. For the CDR3, the DNA is TGTGCCAGCAGTGTTCAGGAGGTAAATCAGCCCCAGCATTTT. Translated: CASSVQEVNQPQHF.